This T cell receptor beta chain appears in the sequencing data of a study of shared clonotypes between healthy human individuals. The CDR3 has 12 residues. Deletions cut 5 bases from V and 7 bases from J, with 9 bases between. Germline V gives CDR1 SGHAT, CDR2 FQNNGV. TCRdb keeps only in-frame clones here, not all; method: immunoSEQ multiplex PCR. The sample includes some 1 million clones, about 75% of them seen just once. The rearrangement uses TRBV11-2 and TRBJ2-1, with a possible D match to TRBD1 (5 bases). The sequencing sample was made of memory CD4+ T cells sorted from blood. Subset of the sample: CD45RA-negative fraction. The TCR was taken from a man aged 18-30 years in good health. CDR3 loop: CASSRRDNEQFF. CDR3 coding DNA: TGTGCCAGCAGCCGCAGGGATAATGAGCAGTTCTTC.